This T cell receptor beta chain came from a study of blood T cell repertoires in COVID-19. Per the authors' pipeline: Scientists estimated how many nucleated cells there were by amplifying reference gene primers. The table came from immunoSEQ multiplex PCR; TCRdb's copy has only in-frame clones and leaves some out. That table supplies the V and J calls and clone size; D and trimming were determined from the DNA. The sample has fewer than 700,000 clones, around nine tenths seen once. CDR1 and CDR2 from the germline V gene are KGHSH and LQKENI. The J segment lost 5 bases and the V segment lost 0 bases, leaving 3 bases of the junction unmatched. The CDR3 is 14 residues long. The Seattle patients joined while their infection was active and were tracked longitudinally afterward.

Specimen: peripheral blood. This clonotype was sampled from a woman in her fifties or sixties with COVID-19, enrolled during active disease. The chain joins TRBV18 to TRBJ1-2, with TRBD1 identical over 7 bases. The CDR3 here is CASSPPTGAYGYTF. The DNA for the CDR3 is TGTGCCAGCTCACCACCTACAGGGGCATATGGCTACACCTTC.